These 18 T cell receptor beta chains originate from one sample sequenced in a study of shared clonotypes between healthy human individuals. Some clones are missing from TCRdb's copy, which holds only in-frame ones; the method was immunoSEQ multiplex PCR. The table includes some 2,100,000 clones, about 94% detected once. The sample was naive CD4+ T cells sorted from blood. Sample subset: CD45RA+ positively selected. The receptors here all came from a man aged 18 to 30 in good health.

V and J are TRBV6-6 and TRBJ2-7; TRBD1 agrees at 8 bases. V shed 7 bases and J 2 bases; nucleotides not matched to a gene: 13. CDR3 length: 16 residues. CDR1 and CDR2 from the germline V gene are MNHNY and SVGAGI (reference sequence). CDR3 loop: CASTPYKQGATYEQYF. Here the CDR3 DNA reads TGTGCCAGCACACCTTACAAGCAGGGGGCGACCTACGAGCAGTACTTC.

The CDR3 sequence is CAIRPDLNSPLHF. DNA for the CDR3: TGTGCCATCCGCCCGGATTTAAATTCACCCCTCCACTTT. This rearrangement joins TRBV10-3 to TRBJ1-6, with no clear D. Trimming left V 8 bases short and J 7 bases short, with 12 bases between. Germline CDR1 reads ENHRY; CDR2 reads SYGVKD. This CDR3 has 13 amino acids.

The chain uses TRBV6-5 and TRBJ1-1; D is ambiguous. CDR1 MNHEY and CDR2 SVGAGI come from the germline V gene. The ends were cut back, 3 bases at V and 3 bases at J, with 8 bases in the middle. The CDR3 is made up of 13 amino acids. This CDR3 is CASSYRWDTEAFF. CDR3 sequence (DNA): TGTGCCAGCAGTTATCGATGGGACACTGAAGCTTTCTTT.

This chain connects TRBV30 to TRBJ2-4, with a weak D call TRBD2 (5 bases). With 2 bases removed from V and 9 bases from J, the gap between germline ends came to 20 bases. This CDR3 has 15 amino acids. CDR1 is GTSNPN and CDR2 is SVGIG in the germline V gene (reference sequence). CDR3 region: CAWSIIKRAGGIQYF. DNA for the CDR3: TGTGCCTGGAGTATTATAAAACGGGCCGGAGGCATTCAGTACTTC. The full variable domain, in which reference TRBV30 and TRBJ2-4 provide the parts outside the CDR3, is SQTIHQWPATLVQPVGSPLSLECTVEGTSNPNLYWYRQAAGRGLQLLFYSVGIGQISSEVPQNLSASRPQDRQFILSSKKLLLSDSGFYLCAWSIIKRAGGIQYFGAGTRLSVL.

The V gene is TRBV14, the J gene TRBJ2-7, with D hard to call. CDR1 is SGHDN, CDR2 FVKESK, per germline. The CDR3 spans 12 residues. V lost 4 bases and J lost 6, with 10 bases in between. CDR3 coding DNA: TGTGCCAGCAGCCCCTGGAAACCCGAGCAGTACTTC. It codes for CASSPWKPEQYF.

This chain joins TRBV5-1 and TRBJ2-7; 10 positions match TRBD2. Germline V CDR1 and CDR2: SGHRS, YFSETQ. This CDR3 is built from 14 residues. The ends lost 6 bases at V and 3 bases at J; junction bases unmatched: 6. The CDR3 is CASTRTSGLYEQYF. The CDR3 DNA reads TGCGCCAGCACCCGGACTAGCGGTCTCTACGAGCAGTACTTC.

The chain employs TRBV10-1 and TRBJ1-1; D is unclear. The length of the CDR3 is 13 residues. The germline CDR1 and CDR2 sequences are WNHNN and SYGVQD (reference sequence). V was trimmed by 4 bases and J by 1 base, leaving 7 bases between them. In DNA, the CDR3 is TGCGCCAGCAGTGTTACAAAGAACACTGAAGCTTTCTTT. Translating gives CASSVTKNTEAFF.

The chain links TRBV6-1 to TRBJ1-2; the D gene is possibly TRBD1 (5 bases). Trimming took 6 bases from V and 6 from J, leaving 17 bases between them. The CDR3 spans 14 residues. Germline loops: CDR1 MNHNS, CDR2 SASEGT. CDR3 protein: CASSLYGGTDGYTF. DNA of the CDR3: TGTGCCAGCAGCCTATACGGGGGGACTGATGGCTACACCTTC.

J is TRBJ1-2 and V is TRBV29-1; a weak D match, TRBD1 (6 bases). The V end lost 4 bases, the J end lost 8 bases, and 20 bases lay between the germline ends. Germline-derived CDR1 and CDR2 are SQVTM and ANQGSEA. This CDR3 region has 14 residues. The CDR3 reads CSVGAGGVVPGYTF. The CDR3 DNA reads TGCAGCGTTGGAGCTGGGGGCGTCGTACCCGGCTACACCTTC.

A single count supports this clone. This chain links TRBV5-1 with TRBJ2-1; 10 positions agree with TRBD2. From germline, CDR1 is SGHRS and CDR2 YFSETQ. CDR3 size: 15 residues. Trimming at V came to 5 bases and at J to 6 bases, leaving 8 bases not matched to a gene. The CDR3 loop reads CASSPTSGVGNEQFF. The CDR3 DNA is TGCGCCAGCAGTCCAACTAGCGGGGTCGGCAATGAGCAGTTCTTC.

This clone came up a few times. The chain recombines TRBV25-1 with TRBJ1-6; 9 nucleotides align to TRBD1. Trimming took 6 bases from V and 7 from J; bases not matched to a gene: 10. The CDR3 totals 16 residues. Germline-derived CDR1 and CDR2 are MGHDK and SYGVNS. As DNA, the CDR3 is TGTGCCAGCAGGGAGTCCGGGACAGGGTTGAATTCACCCCTCCACTTT. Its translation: CASRESGTGLNSPLHF.

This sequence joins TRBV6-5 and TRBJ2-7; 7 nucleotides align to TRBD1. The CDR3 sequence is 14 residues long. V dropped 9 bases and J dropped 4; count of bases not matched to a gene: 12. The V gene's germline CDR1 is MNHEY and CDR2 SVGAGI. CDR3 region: CARLTGEWWYEQYF. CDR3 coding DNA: TGTGCCAGGCTCACAGGGGAATGGTGGTACGAGCAGTACTTC.

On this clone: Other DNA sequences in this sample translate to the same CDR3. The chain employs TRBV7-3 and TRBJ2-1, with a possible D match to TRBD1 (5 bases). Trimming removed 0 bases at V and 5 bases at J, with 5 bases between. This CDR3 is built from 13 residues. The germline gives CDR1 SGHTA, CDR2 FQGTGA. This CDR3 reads CASSLTRDNEQFF. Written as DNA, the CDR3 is TGTGCCAGCAGCTTAACCAGGGACAATGAGCAGTTCTTC. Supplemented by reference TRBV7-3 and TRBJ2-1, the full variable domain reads GAGVSQTPSNKVTEKGKYVELRCDPISGHTALYWYRQSLGQGPEFLIYFQGTGAADDSGLPNDRFFAVRPEGSVSTLKIQRTERGDSAVYLCASSLTRDNEQFFGPGTRLTVL.

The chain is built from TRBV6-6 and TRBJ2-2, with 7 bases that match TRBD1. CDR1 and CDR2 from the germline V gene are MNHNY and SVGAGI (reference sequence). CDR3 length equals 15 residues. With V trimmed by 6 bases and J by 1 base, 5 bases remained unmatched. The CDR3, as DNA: TGTGCCAGCAGAAACCGGGACAGGAACACCGGGGAGCTGTTTTTT. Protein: CASRNRDRNTGELFF.

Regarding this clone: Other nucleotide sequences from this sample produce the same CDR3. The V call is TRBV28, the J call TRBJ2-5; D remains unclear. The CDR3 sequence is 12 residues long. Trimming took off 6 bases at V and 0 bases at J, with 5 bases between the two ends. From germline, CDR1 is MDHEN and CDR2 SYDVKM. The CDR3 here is CASSWYQETQYF. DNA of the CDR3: TGTGCCAGCAGCTGGTACCAAGAGACCCAGTACTTC.

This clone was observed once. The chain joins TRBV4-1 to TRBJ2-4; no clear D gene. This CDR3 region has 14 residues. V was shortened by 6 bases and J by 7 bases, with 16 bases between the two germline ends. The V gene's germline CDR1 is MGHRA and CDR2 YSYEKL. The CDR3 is CASRVEPTDNIQYF. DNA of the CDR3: TGCGCCAGCAGGGTCGAACCCACGGATAACATTCAGTACTTC.

The DNA for the CDR3 is TGTGCCAGCAGTTTCTCAAAGGGTCAGCCCCAGCATTTT. It translates to CASSFSKGQPQHF. This chain links TRBV27 with TRBJ1-5; D not certain. Per germline, CDR1 MNHEY and CDR2 SMNVEV (reference sequence). This CDR3 is built from 13 residues. The germline V and J ends were trimmed by 3 bases and 6 bases, with 9 bases remaining between them.

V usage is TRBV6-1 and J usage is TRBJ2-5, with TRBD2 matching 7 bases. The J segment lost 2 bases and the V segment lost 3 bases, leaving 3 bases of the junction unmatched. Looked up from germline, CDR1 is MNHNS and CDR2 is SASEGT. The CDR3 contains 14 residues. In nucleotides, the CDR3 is TGTGCCAGCAGTGACCAAGCGGGGCAAGAGACCCAGTACTTC. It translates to CASSDQAGQETQYF.